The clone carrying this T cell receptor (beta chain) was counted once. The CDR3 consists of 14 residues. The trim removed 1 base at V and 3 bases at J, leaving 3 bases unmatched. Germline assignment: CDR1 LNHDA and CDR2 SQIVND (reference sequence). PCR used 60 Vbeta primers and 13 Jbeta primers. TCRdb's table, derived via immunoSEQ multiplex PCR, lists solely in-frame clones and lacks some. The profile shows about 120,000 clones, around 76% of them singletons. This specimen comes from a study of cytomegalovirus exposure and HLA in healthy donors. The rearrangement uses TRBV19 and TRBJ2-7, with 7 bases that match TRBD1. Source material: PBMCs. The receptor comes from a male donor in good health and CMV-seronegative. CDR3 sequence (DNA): TGTGCCAGTAGTATAGTAGGGGGCCGCTACGAGCAGTACTTC. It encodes CASSIVGGRYEQYF.